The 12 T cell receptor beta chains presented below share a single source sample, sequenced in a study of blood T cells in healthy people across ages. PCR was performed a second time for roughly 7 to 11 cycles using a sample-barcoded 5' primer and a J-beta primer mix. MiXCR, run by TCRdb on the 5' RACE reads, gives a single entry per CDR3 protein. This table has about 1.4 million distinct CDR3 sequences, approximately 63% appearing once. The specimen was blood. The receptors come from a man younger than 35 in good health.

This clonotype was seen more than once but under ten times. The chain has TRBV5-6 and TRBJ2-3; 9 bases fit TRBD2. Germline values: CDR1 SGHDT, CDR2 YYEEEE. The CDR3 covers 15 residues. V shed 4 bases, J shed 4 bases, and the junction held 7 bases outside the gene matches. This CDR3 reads CASSPGVAGADTQYF. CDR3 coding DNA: TGTGCCAGCAGCCCCGGTGTAGCGGGAGCAGATACGCAGTATTTT. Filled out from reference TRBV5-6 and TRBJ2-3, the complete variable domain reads DAGVTQSPTHLIKTRGQQVTLRCSPKSGHDTVSWYQQALGQGPQFIFQYYEEEERQRGNFPDRFSGHQFPNYSSELNVNALLLGDSALYLCASSPGVAGADTQYFGPGTRLTVL.

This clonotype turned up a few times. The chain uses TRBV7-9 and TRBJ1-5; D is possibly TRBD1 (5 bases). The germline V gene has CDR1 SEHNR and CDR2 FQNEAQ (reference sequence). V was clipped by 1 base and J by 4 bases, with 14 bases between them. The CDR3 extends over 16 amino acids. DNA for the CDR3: TGTGCCAGCAGCTTAGATGGTTGGGGGTCTAATCAGCCCCAGCATTTT. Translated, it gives CASSLDGWGSNQPQHF.

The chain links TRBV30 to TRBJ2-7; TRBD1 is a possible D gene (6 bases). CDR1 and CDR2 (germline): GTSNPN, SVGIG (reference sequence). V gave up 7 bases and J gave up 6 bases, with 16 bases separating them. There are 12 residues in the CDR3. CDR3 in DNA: TGTGCCTACCACAGGGTTTGGGGCGAGCAGTACTTC. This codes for CAYHRVWGEQYF.

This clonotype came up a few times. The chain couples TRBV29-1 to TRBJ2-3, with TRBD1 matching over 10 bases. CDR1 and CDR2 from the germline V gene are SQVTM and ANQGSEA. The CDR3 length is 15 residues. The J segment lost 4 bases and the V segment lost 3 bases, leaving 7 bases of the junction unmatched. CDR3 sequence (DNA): TGCAGCGTTGAGGGCGGACAGGGGGTCCCAGATACGCAGTATTTT. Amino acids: CSVEGGQGVPDTQYF.

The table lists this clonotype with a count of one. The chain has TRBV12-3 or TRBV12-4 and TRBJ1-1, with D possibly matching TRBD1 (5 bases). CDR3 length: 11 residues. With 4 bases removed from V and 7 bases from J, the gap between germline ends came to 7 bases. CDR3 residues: CASSSGSEAFF. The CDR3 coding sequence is TGTGCCAGCAGTTCAGGGAGTGAAGCTTTCTTT.

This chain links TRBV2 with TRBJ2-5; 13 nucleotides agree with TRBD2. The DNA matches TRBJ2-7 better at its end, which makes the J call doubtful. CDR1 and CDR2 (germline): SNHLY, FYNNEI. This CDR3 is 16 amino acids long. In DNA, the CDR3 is TGTGCCAGCAGTAGGGGACTAGCGGGATCTTTAGGCGAGCAGTACTTC. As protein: CASSRGLAGSLGEQYF.

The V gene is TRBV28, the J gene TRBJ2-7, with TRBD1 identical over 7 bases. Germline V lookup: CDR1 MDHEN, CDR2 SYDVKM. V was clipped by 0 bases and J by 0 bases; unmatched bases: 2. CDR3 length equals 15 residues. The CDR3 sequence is CASSLWGTVSYEQYF. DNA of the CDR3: TGTGCCAGCAGTTTATGGGGGACAGTCTCCTACGAGCAGTACTTC.

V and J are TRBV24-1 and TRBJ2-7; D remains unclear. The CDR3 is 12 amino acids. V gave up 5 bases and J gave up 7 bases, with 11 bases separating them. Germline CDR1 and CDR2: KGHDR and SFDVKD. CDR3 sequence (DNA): TGTGCCACCAGTGCGGACGGACGAGAGCAGTACTTC. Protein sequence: CATSADGREQYF.

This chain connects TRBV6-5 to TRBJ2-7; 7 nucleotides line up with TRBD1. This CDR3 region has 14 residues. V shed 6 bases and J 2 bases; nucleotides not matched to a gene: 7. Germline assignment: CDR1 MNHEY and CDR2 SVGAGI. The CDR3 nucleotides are TGTGCCAGCAGCCGGGGACAGTCGGCCTACGAGCAGTACTTC. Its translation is CASSRGQSAYEQYF.

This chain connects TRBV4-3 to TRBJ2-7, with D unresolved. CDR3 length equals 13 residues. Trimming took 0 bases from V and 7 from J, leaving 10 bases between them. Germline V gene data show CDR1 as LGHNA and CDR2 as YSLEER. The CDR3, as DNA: TGCGCCAGCAGCCAAGATACCACTGGGGAGCAGTACTTC. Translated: CASSQDTTGEQYF.

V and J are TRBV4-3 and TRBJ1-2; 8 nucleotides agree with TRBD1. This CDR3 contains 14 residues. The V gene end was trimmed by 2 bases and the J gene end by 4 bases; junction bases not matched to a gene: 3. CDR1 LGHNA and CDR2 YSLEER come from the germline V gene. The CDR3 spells CASSQWDRFYGYTF. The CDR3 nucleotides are TGCGCCAGCAGCCAATGGGACAGGTTCTATGGCTACACCTTC.

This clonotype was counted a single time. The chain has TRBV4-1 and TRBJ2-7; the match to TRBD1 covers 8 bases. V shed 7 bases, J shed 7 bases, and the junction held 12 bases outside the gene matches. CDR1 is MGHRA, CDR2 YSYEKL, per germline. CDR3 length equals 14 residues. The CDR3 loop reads CASKRMQGAREQYF. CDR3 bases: TGCGCCAGCAAAAGGATGCAGGGGGCACGGGAGCAGTACTTC.